One sample yielded the 26 T cell receptor beta chains listed below, sequenced in a study of cytomegalovirus exposure and HLA in healthy donors. PCR employed 60 Vbeta and 13 Jbeta primers. Here immunoSEQ multiplex PCR was the method, and the copy in TCRdb shows in-frame clones only, minus some. The sample lists more than 90,000 clones, roughly 85% seen once, with roughly 20% in the top ten. The specimen was PBMCs. The receptors were gathered from a man aged 25 to 40 in good health and CMV-seropositive.

The chain has TRBV2 and TRBJ1-5, with D possibly TRBD1 on 6 matching bases. This CDR3 has 14 amino acids. The V gene's germline CDR1 is SNHLY and CDR2 FYNNEI. The V end lost 3 bases, the J end lost 7 bases, and 13 bases lay between the germline ends. CDR3: CASSELGRGQPQHF. CDR3 nucleotide sequence: TGTGCCAGCAGTGAGCTGGGCAGGGGACAGCCCCAGCATTTT.

The V call is TRBV10-1, the J call TRBJ2-5, with TRBD2 matching over 13 bases. After removal of 6 bases from V and 2 bases from J, the junction contained 6 bases not matched to a gene. This CDR3 spans 16 amino acids. Germline values: CDR1 WNHNN, CDR2 SYGVQD (reference sequence). CDR3 sequence reads: CASSPGTSGDQETQYF. In DNA, the CDR3 is TGCGCCAGCAGCCCAGGGACTAGCGGGGATCAAGAGACCCAGTACTTC.

The CDR3 nucleotides are TGTGCCAGCAGCCCGACAGGGGTGTATGGCTACACCTTC. Protein product: CASSPTGVYGYTF. This chain uses TRBV5-5 with TRBJ1-2; 8 nucleotides agree with TRBD1. The V gene end was trimmed by 4 bases and the J gene end by 5 bases; junction bases not matched to a gene: 4. This CDR3 is 13 amino acids long. Germline V gene data show CDR1 as SGHKS and CDR2 as YYEKEE (reference sequence).

This clone was counted between two and nine times. V and J are TRBV27 and TRBJ2-7; the match to TRBD1 covers 7 bases. Unmatched junction bases numbered 6, after V lost 4 bases and J lost 6 bases. Germline lookup yields CDR1 MNHEY and CDR2 SMNVEV (reference sequence). The CDR3 covers 13 residues. CDR3 sequence (DNA): TGTGCCAGCAGTTGGACACAGGGGAGCGAGCAGTACTTC. This codes for CASSWTQGSEQYF.

A word on this clone: The same CDR3 is also encoded by other DNA sequences in this sample. The chain is built from TRBV13 and TRBJ2-3, with TRBD2 identical over 10 bases. This CDR3 is built from 16 residues. Germline V lookup: CDR1 PRHDT, CDR2 FYEKMQ (reference sequence). J was trimmed by 0 bases and V by 5 bases; bases with no gene match: 5. The CDR3 DNA reads as TGTGCCAGCAGCAAGCGGACTAGCGGTAGCACAGATACGCAGTATTTT. It specifies CASSKRTSGSTDTQYF.

This sequence joins TRBV9 and TRBJ2-3; maybe TRBD1 (6 bases). The germline V gene encodes CDR1 SGDLS and CDR2 YYNGEE. V was cut by 0 bases and J by 5 bases, with 13 bases left in between. The CDR3 is 15 amino acids. DNA for the CDR3: TGTGCCAGCAGCGTAGGGGGGCCGGCGGGAGATACGCAGTATTTT. Encoded protein: CASSVGGPAGDTQYF.

This clone has just one count. This rearrangement joins TRBV4-1 to TRBJ2-2; 7 bases align to TRBD2. Germline CDR1 reads MGHRA; CDR2 reads YSYEKL. The CDR3 runs to 14 residues. Germline trimming cut 4 bases from V and 5 bases from J; bases unmatched to any gene: 4. CDR3 in amino acids: CASSPTSFTGELFF. CDR3 DNA: TGCGCCAGCAGCCCGACTAGCTTTACCGGGGAGCTGTTTTTT.

The chain uses TRBV27 and TRBJ2-7, with TRBD1 matching over 11 bases. After removal of 0 bases from V and 2 bases from J, the junction contained 6 bases not matched to a gene. The CDR3 loop spans 17 amino acids. Germline V lookup: CDR1 MNHEY, CDR2 SMNVEV (reference sequence). The CDR3 is CASSLSGDRGGTYEQYF. The CDR3 DNA is TGTGCCAGCAGTTTATCTGGGGACAGGGGGGGTACCTACGAGCAGTACTTC.

J is TRBJ2-6 and V is TRBV18, with 10 bases fitting TRBD2. J lost 1 base, V lost 1 base, and 4 bases had no gene match. This CDR3 has 18 amino acids. The V gene's germline CDR1 is KGHSH and CDR2 LQKENI. DNA of the CDR3: TGTGCCAGCTCACCACTGGCTAGCGGGGGATCTGGGGCCAACGTCCTGACTTTC. Translated, it gives CASSPLASGGSGANVLTF.

In this sample, this clone turned up a few times. The chain carries TRBV6-5 and TRBJ1-1; TRBD1 matches 10 bases. Germline V gene sequence: CDR1 MNHEY, CDR2 SVGAGI. The J segment lost 6 bases and the V segment lost 4 bases, leaving 5 bases of the junction unmatched. The CDR3 totals 14 residues. CDR3 nucleotide sequence: TGTGCCAGCAGTTCCGGGACAGGGGTCTCTGAAGCTTTCTTT. Its protein is CASSSGTGVSEAFF.

The gene calls are TRBV5-1 and TRBJ1-1, with TRBD1 matching 9 bases. CDR1 is SGHRS and CDR2 is YFSETQ in the germline V gene. Trimming cost V 4 bases and J 4 bases; bases outside gene matches: 5. The CDR3 sequence is 14 residues long. The CDR3 region is CASSKGQGITEAFF. The CDR3 DNA is TGCGCCAGCAGCAAAGGACAGGGGATCACTGAAGCTTTCTTT.

This clone is a singleton in its sample. The gene calls are TRBV7-9 and TRBJ2-5; 8 nucleotides agree with TRBD2. The CDR3 covers 14 residues. Per germline, CDR1 SEHNR and CDR2 FQNEAQ (reference sequence). After removal of 2 bases from V and 3 bases from J, the junction contained 2 bases not matched to a gene. The CDR3 nucleotides are TGTGCCAGCAGCTTAAACGGGGGGGAAGAGACCCAGTACTTC. Translating gives CASSLNGGEETQYF. The whole variable domain, filled in from reference TRBV7-9 and TRBJ2-5, reads DTGVSQNPRHKITKRGQNVTFRCDPISEHNRLYWYRQTLGQGPEFLTYFQNEAQLEKSRLLSDRFSAERPKGSFSTLEIQRTEQGDSAMYLCASSLNGGEETQYFGPGTRLLVL.

V gene TRBV5-8 combines with J gene TRBJ2-3; tentatively, D is TRBD2 (6 bases). V lost 4 bases to trimming and J lost 0 bases, with 12 bases between them. This CDR3 contains 15 residues. The germline V gene has CDR1 SGHTS and CDR2 YDEGEE. CDR3 loop: CASSTGTFSTDTQYF. In nucleotides, the CDR3 is TGTGCCAGCAGCACTGGGACTTTTAGCACAGATACGCAGTATTTT.

The CDR3 protein is CASRLAETTDTQYF. The CDR3 coding sequence is TGTGCCAGCAGGCTAGCGGAGACCACAGATACGCAGTATTTT. J is TRBJ2-3 and V is TRBV2; 7 nucleotides agree with TRBD2. Germline CDR1 is SNHLY and CDR2 is FYNNEI. The CDR3 runs 14 residues. The V and J ends lost 6 bases and 2 bases, in that order; junction bases with no gene match: 5.

The V and J genes are TRBV10-2 and TRBJ1-6; D ambiguous. The CDR3 loop spans 16 amino acids. CDR1 and CDR2 from the germline V gene are WSHSY and SAAADI. Deletions cut 7 bases from V and 4 bases from J, with 17 bases between. In DNA, the CDR3 is TGCGCCAGCAAGTATGGCCGGAGGCCTTATAATTCACCCCTCCACTTT. Residues: CASKYGRRPYNSPLHF.

The J gene is TRBJ2-3, the V gene TRBV11-3; 8 bases match TRBD1. The germline gives CDR1 SGHNT, CDR2 YENEEA. This CDR3 has 16 amino acids. Losses at the gene ends were 4 bases for V and 6 bases for J; bases not matched to a gene: 12. CDR3 loop: CASSSRTGRKWDTQYF. DNA for the CDR3: TGTGCCAGCAGCTCGAGGACAGGGCGGAAGTGGGATACGCAGTATTTT. The entire variable domain, with the rest obtained from reference TRBV11-3 and TRBJ2-3, is as follows: EAGVVQSPRYKIIEKKQPVAFWCNPISGHNTLYWYLQNLGQGPELLIRYENEEAVDDSQLPKDRFSAERLKGVDSTLKIQPAELGDSAVYLCASSSRTGRKWDTQYFGPGTRLTVL.

This clone was recorded only once. The chain recombines TRBV11-2 with TRBJ1-2; 8 bases agree with TRBD1. The J segment lost 5 bases and the V segment lost 5 bases, leaving 10 bases of the junction unmatched. Germline loops: CDR1 SGHAT, CDR2 FQNNGV. The CDR3 spans 15 residues. The CDR3 sequence: CASSPRGQGRYGYTF. In DNA, the CDR3 is TGTGCCAGCAGCCCCAGAGGACAGGGACGGTATGGCTACACCTTC.

CDR3 in DNA: TGCGCCAGCAGCATACAGGGGGCAGAGACCCAGTACTTC. Amino acid sequence: CASSIQGAETQYF. J is TRBJ2-5 and V is TRBV5-1; TRBD1 matches 9 bases. The V and J ends lost 4 bases and 4 bases, in that order; junction bases with no gene match: 2. The CDR3 is 13 amino acids. The germline CDR1 and CDR2 sequences are SGHRS and YFSETQ.

The gene calls are TRBV6-5 and TRBJ1-1, with a possible D match to TRBD1 (5 bases). This CDR3 spans 15 amino acids. Trimming shortened V by 1 base and J by 0 bases, and 9 bases separated the two germline ends. Germline V gene sequence: CDR1 MNHEY, CDR2 SVGAGI. In DNA, the CDR3 is TGTGCCAGCAGTTACTACGGGGGGGTGAACACTGAAGCTTTCTTT. This encodes CASSYYGGVNTEAFF.

This clone was seen only once. J is TRBJ2-2 and V is TRBV6-5; 8 bases agree with TRBD1. The junction had 3 bases not matched to a gene; V was cut back by 4 bases and J by 5 bases. The CDR3 runs 14 residues. Germline CDR1 MNHEY, CDR2 SVGAGI. The CDR3 sequence: CASSWDRRTGELFF. DNA for the CDR3: TGTGCCAGCAGTTGGGACAGGCGTACCGGGGAGCTGTTTTTT.

The chain has TRBV5-1 and TRBJ1-2; 8 nucleotides agree with TRBD1. The V gene end was trimmed by 1 base and the J gene end by 2 bases; junction bases not matched to a gene: 10. The CDR3 spans 17 residues. Germline values: CDR1 SGHRS, CDR2 YFSETQ. CDR3 bases: TGCGCCAGCAGCTTGATATTCAGTGGACAGGGAAACTATGGCTACACCTTC. Its protein is CASSLIFSGQGNYGYTF.

This clone was counted once. The chain carries TRBV5-6 and TRBJ2-7; no firm D call. Germline V gene lookup returns CDR1 SGHDT and CDR2 YYEEEE. There are 12 residues in the CDR3. With 3 bases removed from V and 6 bases from J, the gap between germline ends came to 10 bases. The CDR3 sequence is CASSWSYVEQYF. CDR3 DNA sequence: TGTGCCAGCAGCTGGTCCTACGTCGAGCAGTACTTC.

The rearrangement joins TRBV29-1 to TRBJ2-1; 8 nucleotides match TRBD2. CDR1 and CDR2 from the germline V gene are SQVTM and ANQGSEA. V lost 4 bases to trimming and J lost 10 bases; unmatched junction nucleotides: 9. The CDR3 contains 13 residues. The CDR3 region is CSVVTGGPREQFF. CDR3 nucleotide sequence: TGCAGCGTTGTAACGGGAGGGCCGCGGGAGCAGTTCTTC.

V and J are TRBV2 and TRBJ2-5, with TRBD2 identical over 7 bases. CDR3 length: 13 amino acids. From germline, CDR1 is SNHLY and CDR2 FYNNEI. V shed 5 bases, J shed 2 bases, and the junction held 2 bases outside the gene matches. CDR3 bases: TGTGCCAGCAGTATACTAGCGCAAGAGACCCAGTACTTC. Its protein product is CASSILAQETQYF.

This chain links TRBV7-2 with TRBJ2-6; D is possibly TRBD2 (5 bases). CDR3 size: 15 residues. Trimming took off 1 base at V and 4 bases at J, with 8 bases between the two ends. Germline-derived CDR1 and CDR2 are SGHTA and FQGNSA. The CDR3 sequence: CASSLGGNGANVLTF. The CDR3 DNA follows: TGTGCCAGCAGCTTAGGAGGGAACGGGGCCAACGTCCTGACTTTC.

The chain recombines TRBV1 with TRBJ2-7; the table gives TRBD1 as D, unverified against the DNA. TRBV1 constitutes a pseudogene. The CDR3 runs 19 residues. CDR3 protein: CTSSPRSGQGPEDSYEQYV. The CDR3 DNA sequence: TGCACCAGCAGCCCCCGATCGGGACAGGGCCCAGAAGACTCCTACGAGCAGTACGTC.